This T cell receptor (beta chain) comes out of a study of early T cells in non-severe SARS-CoV-2 infection. As for the study in general: Sequencing used unsorted whole-blood bulk RNA, so chains lack pairing.

CDR3 length: 17 residues. V lost 2 bases to trimming and J lost 9 bases; unmatched junction nucleotides: 13. Germline CDR1 reads MNHEY; CDR2 reads SMNVEV (reference sequence). General observations from the study: There was a bias toward anti-spike CD8 responses in VDJdb matching, which missed private and CD4 specificities.

This clonotype was counted at least ten times. Its antigen is not identified. Unique molecular identifiers were affixed to single, distinct cDNA molecules. TCRdb called the 5' RACE reads again in MiXCR, with one record for every CDR3 protein. Of around 28,000 distinct CDR3 sequences listed, less than 6.5% are singletons. The TCR was taken from an adult who was a healthcare worker with PCR-confirmed SARS-CoV-2 infection or an uninfected control (not recorded which). This rearrangement joins TRBV27 to TRBJ1-6, with TRBD1 identical over 7 bases. Sequencing used whole blood. The DNA for the CDR3 is TGTGCCAGCAGTTTAATCTACAGGGGAGGAAGAGTTTCACCCCTCCACTTT. It encodes CASSLIYRGGRVSPLHF.